This T cell receptor beta chain was profiled in a study of T cell changes during pregnancy in multiple sclerosis. The CDR3 spans 17 residues. Germline trimming cut 1 base from V and 0 bases from J; bases unmatched to any gene: 2. Germline V CDR1 and CDR2: MGHRA, YSYEKL. The table came from immunoSEQ multiplex PCR; TCRdb's copy has only in-frame clones and leaves some out. The sample holds around 66,000 clones; around 92% are singletons and the top ten take approximately 1.3%. The source of this sequence is a female donor in good health, enrolled as a control in a pregnancy study. This rearrangement joins TRBV4-1 to TRBJ2-1; 11 nucleotides align to TRBD2. The sequencing used peripheral blood, collected after pregnancy. CDR3 sequence: CASSQATSGVSYNEQFF. DNA of the CDR3: TGCGCCAGCAGCCAAGCGACTAGCGGGGTCTCCTACAATGAGCAGTTCTTC.